The next 21 T cell receptor beta chains were all read from a single sample in a study of vaccination effects on CD4 cells after COVID-19. The antigens these receptors bind are not known. Sequenced by immunoSEQ multiplex PCR; TCRdb stores in-frame clones only, minus some. In the table there are fewer than 85,000 clones, roughly 74% of which are singletons. After less than 11 days in culture, the CD4+ T cells were isolated. As their vaccination, participants received two doses of either BNT162b2 or mRNA-1273. This specimen consisted of CD4+ T cells from PBMCs cultured without peptide, obtained after COVID-19 vaccination. The receptors here all came from a human donor who received a COVID-19 vaccine.

This clone was detected once. The J gene is TRBJ2-3, the V gene TRBV5-5; TRBD1 matches 8 bases. V was clipped by 2 bases and J by 5 bases; unmatched bases: 10. The CDR3 consists of 16 residues. From germline, CDR1 is SGHKS and CDR2 YYEKEE (reference sequence). The chain's CDR3 is CASSLWAGGQVDTQYF. For the CDR3, the DNA is TGTGCCAGCAGCTTATGGGCAGGGGGCCAGGTAGATACGCAGTATTTT.

The chain has TRBV27 and TRBJ1-4; 11 nucleotides agree with TRBD1. Per the germline V gene, CDR1 is MNHEY and CDR2 is SMNVEV (reference sequence). The CDR3 sequence is 15 residues long. Trimming removed 5 bases from V and 4 bases from J; junction bases left unmatched: 3. CDR3 region: CASSGQGAGNEKLFF. The CDR3 DNA sequence: TGTGCCAGCAGTGGACAGGGGGCGGGTAATGAAAAACTGTTTTTT.

This sequence joins TRBV28 and TRBJ1-1, with D hard to call. From germline, CDR1 is MDHEN and CDR2 SYDVKM. The CDR3 totals 15 residues. V was cut by 6 bases and J by 0 bases, with 14 bases left in between. The DNA of the CDR3 is TGTGCCAGCAGGGTCAGGACCCCCATGAACACTGAAGCTTTCTTT. Its protein product is CASRVRTPMNTEAFF.

The genes are TRBV6-5 and TRBJ1-1, with a tentative D call TRBD1 (5 bases). The germline V gene encodes CDR1 MNHEY and CDR2 SVGAGI. This CDR3 has 16 residues. V lost 0 bases to trimming and J lost 1 base, with 12 bases between them. This chain's CDR3 is CASSYSLRGGNTEAFF. For the CDR3, the DNA is TGTGCCAGCAGTTACTCGCTGAGGGGCGGGAACACTGAAGCTTTCTTT.

The chain links TRBV6-2 or TRBV6-3 to TRBJ1-4; a weak D match, TRBD1 (5 bases). Germline V gene lookup returns CDR1 MNHEY and CDR2 SVGEGT. The CDR3 spans 16 residues. Trimming removed 4 bases at V and 12 bases at J, with 24 bases between. The CDR3 loop is CASSSVWVRGSLELFF. CDR3 nucleotide sequence: TGTGCCAGCAGTTCCGTCTGGGTGAGGGGCTCTCTGGAACTGTTTTTT.

This chain joins TRBV5-4 and TRBJ2-5; 9 bases map to TRBD2. V gave up 4 bases and J gave up 5 bases; unmatched junction bases: 6. The CDR3 runs 14 residues. In germline, CDR1 is SGHNT, CDR2 YYREEE (reference sequence). The CDR3 loop reads CASSRAGGWETQYF. In DNA, the CDR3 is TGTGCCAGCAGCCGAGCGGGGGGATGGGAGACCCAGTACTTC.

J is TRBJ1-4 and V is TRBV9; D call uncertain. The CDR3 is made up of 14 amino acids. V was clipped by 2 bases and J by 6 bases, with 11 bases between them. Germline CDR1 SGDLS, CDR2 YYNGEE. The DNA of the CDR3 is TGTGCCAGCAGCGTCTCCCCGGCACATGAAAAACTGTTTTTT. Its translation is CASSVSPAHEKLFF.

DNA of the CDR3: TGTGCCAGCAGCGGGCGGGGTGAGGTGGGGGCCCGGGGAGCTTTCTTT. It yields the protein CASSGRGEVGARGAFF. The chain joins TRBV9 to TRBJ1-1; D is perhaps TRBD1 (6 bases). Germline V lookup: CDR1 SGDLS, CDR2 YYNGEE. The CDR3 consists of 16 residues. The V gene lost 3 bases and the J gene lost 10 bases, with 25 bases spanning the gap.

This sequence joins TRBV10-3 and TRBJ1-5; D call uncertain. Germline V gene lookup returns CDR1 ENHRY and CDR2 SYGVKD. CDR3 length equals 14 residues. V shed 6 bases and J shed 2 bases, with 11 bases lying between them. The CDR3 protein is CAIRPDWGNQPQHF. The CDR3 nucleotides read TGTGCCATCAGACCGGACTGGGGCAATCAGCCCCAGCATTTT.

This clone has a handful of counts. The DNA of the CDR3 is TGTGCCAGCAGCTTAGGGACAACCACTGAAGCTTTCTTT. Protein sequence: CASSLGTTTEAFF. The chain uses TRBV7-2 and TRBJ1-1, with D perhaps TRBD1 (5 bases). Per germline, CDR1 SGHTA and CDR2 FQGNSA. This CDR3 comprises 13 residues. V shed 1 base and J shed 4 bases, with 7 bases lying between them. Full variable domain (remainder filled in from reference TRBV7-2 and TRBJ1-1): GAGVSQSPSNKVTEKGKDVELRCDPISGHTALYWYRQSLGQGLEFLIYFQGNSAPDKSGLPSDRFSAERTGGSVSTLTIQRTQQEDSAVYLCASSLGTTTEAFFGQGTRLTVV.

The chain couples TRBV5-8 to TRBJ1-1, with a weak D call TRBD1 (6 bases). V lost 3 bases and J 4 bases, leaving 22 bases between the germline ends. CDR3 length: 17 residues. The germline V gene has CDR1 SGHTS and CDR2 YDEGEE. CDR3 bases: TGTGCCAGCAGCTCGCCTCTCGGGGGCAGAGTAGGCACTGAAGCTTTCTTT. Its translation: CASSSPLGGRVGTEAFF.

The count of this clone is one. V gene TRBV7-3 combines with J gene TRBJ2-1; perhaps TRBD2 as D (6 bases). Germline CDR1 is SGHTA and CDR2 is FQGTGA. Trimming removed 6 bases from V and 6 bases from J, with 18 bases in between. The CDR3 sequence is 15 residues long. The CDR3 protein is CASSTTSSRANEQFF. The CDR3 region has the DNA TGTGCCAGCAGTACAACTAGCAGTAGGGCCAATGAGCAGTTCTTC.

This chain joins TRBV11-2 and TRBJ2-5; D gene unclear. CDR1 is SGHAT and CDR2 is FQNNGV in the germline V gene. The CDR3 is 11 residues long. Trimming cost V 3 bases and J 5 bases, with 4 bases left between them. CDR3 sequence (DNA): TGTGCCAGCAGCTTCTACGAGACCCAGTACTTC. Translating gives CASSFYETQYF.

This chain uses TRBV9 with TRBJ1-6; no definite D call. The germline CDR1 and CDR2 sequences are SGDLS and YYNGEE. The CDR3 contains 12 residues. The V end lost 4 bases, the J end lost 14 bases, and 13 bases lay between the germline ends. CDR3 region: CASSYNLQTLHF. DNA of the CDR3: TGTGCCAGCAGCTACAATCTTCAAACCCTCCACTTT. Looking up the rest from reference TRBV9 and TRBJ1-6 gives the full variable domain: DSGVTQTPKHLITATGQRVTLRCSPRSGDLSVYWYQQSLDQGLQFLIQYYNGEERAKGNILERFSAQQFPDLHSELNLSSLELGDSALYFCASSYNLQTLHFGNGTRLTVT.

J is TRBJ2-6 and V is TRBV29-1; tentatively, D is TRBD1 (7 bases). This CDR3 has 16 residues. Between the trimmed V and J ends, which lost 3 bases and 4 bases, there was a span of 16 bases. Looked up from germline, CDR1 is SQVTM and CDR2 is ANQGSEA. CDR3 in amino acids: CSVERSGGTGANVLTF. The CDR3 DNA sequence: TGCAGCGTTGAGCGATCAGGGGGGACGGGGGCCAACGTCCTGACTTTC.

A few counts support this clone. The chain recombines TRBV7-2 with TRBJ2-1; TRBD2 aligns across 7 bases. The CDR3 totals 17 residues. The J segment lost 0 bases and the V segment lost 1 base, leaving 6 bases of the junction unmatched. The V gene's germline CDR1 is SGHTA and CDR2 FQGNSA. The CDR3 region has the DNA TGTGCCAGCAGCTTAGTAGCGGGCGGGGGCTCCTACAATGAGCAGTTCTTC. It encodes CASSLVAGGGSYNEQFF. Together with reference TRBV7-2 and TRBJ2-1, the CDR3 gives the full variable domain: GAGVSQSPSNKVTEKGKDVELRCDPISGHTALYWYRQSLGQGLEFLIYFQGNSAPDKSGLPSDRFSAERTGGSVSTLTIQRTQQEDSAVYLCASSLVAGGGSYNEQFFGPGTRLTVL.

The chain joins TRBV11-3 to TRBJ2-2; no reliable D call. Deletions cut 5 bases from V and 0 bases from J, with 7 bases between. Looked up from germline, CDR1 is SGHNT and CDR2 is YENEEA. The CDR3 length is 14 residues. For the CDR3, the DNA is TGTGCCAGCAGCCAAGACGCGAACACCGGGGAGCTGTTTTTT. Amino acids: CASSQDANTGELFF.

V usage is TRBV5-5 and J usage is TRBJ2-6; D call uncertain. V was clipped by 4 bases and J by 0 bases, with 8 bases between them. Germline CDR1 SGHKS, CDR2 YYEKEE (reference sequence). The length of the CDR3 is 15 residues. The CDR3 DNA reads TGTGCCAGCAGCCAAAAGAGCTCTGGGGCCAACGTCCTGACTTTC. The encoded protein is CASSQKSSGANVLTF.

This chain joins TRBV18 and TRBJ2-5, with D unclear. The V gene lost 1 base and the J gene lost 5 bases, with 8 bases spanning the gap. CDR3 length: 13 residues. Germline assignment: CDR1 KGHSH and CDR2 LQKENI. CDR3 amino acids: CASSPRVDETQYF. The CDR3 DNA reads TGTGCCAGCTCACCACGGGTCGACGAGACCCAGTACTTC.

This clone was observed a handful of times. The V gene is TRBV10-3, the J gene TRBJ1-1, with D uncertain. This CDR3 is built from 14 residues. Germline CDR1 and CDR2: ENHRY and SYGVKD. V shed 5 bases and J shed 1 base, with 11 bases lying between them. Written as DNA, the CDR3 is TGTGCCATCAGTACCAGTGGTAAGAACACTGAAGCTTTCTTT. Translated: CAISTSGKNTEAFF.

The chain has TRBV7-9 and TRBJ2-5; D is perhaps TRBD2 (5 bases). Trimming cost V 5 bases and J 5 bases, with 15 bases left between them. The CDR3 loop spans 14 amino acids. Germline V gene data show CDR1 as SEHNR and CDR2 as FQNEAQ (reference sequence). The CDR3 coding sequence is TGTGCCAGCAGCCTGGACCTGGAGCGGGAGACCCAGTACTTC. It codes for CASSLDLERETQYF.